The next 5 T cell receptor beta chains were all read from a single sample in a study of blood T cell repertoires in COVID-19. The assay was immunoSEQ multiplex PCR, and TCRdb's table has in-frame clones only and misses some. This table holds about 130,000 clones, over 70% found once. The material sequenced was peripheral blood. The receptors were gathered from a woman between 50 and 59 years old with acute or convalescent COVID-19.

This rearrangement joins TRBV10-2 to TRBJ1-2; 12 nucleotides align to TRBD1. This CDR3 is built from 17 residues. Germline loops: CDR1 WSHSY, CDR2 SAAADI. With 6 bases clipped from V and 4 bases from J, the junction kept 12 bases outside the gene matches. CDR3 sequence reads: CASSQRGQGAEAYGYTF. CDR3 coding DNA: TGCGCCAGCAGCCAGCGGGGACAGGGGGCGGAAGCCTATGGCTACACCTTC.

The chain employs TRBV6-5 and TRBJ1-1, with TRBD1 identical over 11 bases. CDR1 MNHEY and CDR2 SVGAGI come from the germline V gene. The CDR3 length is 13 residues. V lost 7 bases, J lost 12 bases, and 10 bases stayed unmatched. This chain's CDR3 is CASTDRGRGRTFF. Written as DNA, the CDR3 is TGTGCCAGCACGGACAGGGGGCGTGGGAGAACTTTCTTT.

This clone was detected a few times. The gene calls are TRBV5-5 and TRBJ2-5; 7 bases match TRBD2. Germline CDR1 SGHKS, CDR2 YYEKEE (reference sequence). V lost 4 bases and J lost 2; bases outside the gene matches: 5. This CDR3 is 14 amino acids long. CDR3 residues: CASSATSDQETQYF. In DNA form, the CDR3 reads TGTGCCAGCAGCGCTACTAGCGATCAAGAGACCCAGTACTTC.

In its sample, this clone was seen a few times. J is TRBJ1-2 and V is TRBV28; a weak D match, TRBD1 (6 bases). The CDR3 extends over 15 amino acids. The germline CDR1 and CDR2 sequences are MDHEN and SYDVKM. V dropped 5 bases and J dropped 5 bases, with 18 bases sitting between them. The CDR3 region is CASSPTRTGLYGYTF. CDR3 nucleotide sequence: TGTGCCAGCAGTCCGACGCGAACAGGGTTGTATGGCTACACCTTC.

The chain has TRBV14 and TRBJ2-5; D may be TRBD2 (6 bases). The CDR3 has 15 amino acids. Trimming pared 3 bases from V and 0 bases from J, leaving 11 bases between. Per germline, CDR1 SGHDN and CDR2 FVKESK. CDR3 protein: CASSHRRDYQETQYF. The DNA for the CDR3 is TGTGCCAGCAGCCACAGACGGGACTACCAAGAGACCCAGTACTTC.